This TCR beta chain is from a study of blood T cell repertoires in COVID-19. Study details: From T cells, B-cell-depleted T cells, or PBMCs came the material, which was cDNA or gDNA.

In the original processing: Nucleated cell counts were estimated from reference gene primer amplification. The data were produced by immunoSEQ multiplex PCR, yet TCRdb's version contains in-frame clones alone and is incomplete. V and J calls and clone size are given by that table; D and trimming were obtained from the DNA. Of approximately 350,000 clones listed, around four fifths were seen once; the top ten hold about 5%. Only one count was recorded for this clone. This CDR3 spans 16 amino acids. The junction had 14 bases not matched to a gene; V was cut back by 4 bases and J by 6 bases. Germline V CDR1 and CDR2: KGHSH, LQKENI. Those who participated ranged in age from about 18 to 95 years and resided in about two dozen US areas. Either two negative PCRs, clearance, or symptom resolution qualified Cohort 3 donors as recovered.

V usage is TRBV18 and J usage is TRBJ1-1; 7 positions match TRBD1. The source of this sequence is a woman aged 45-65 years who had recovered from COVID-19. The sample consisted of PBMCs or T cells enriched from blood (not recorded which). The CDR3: CASSLSSDRSSPEAFF. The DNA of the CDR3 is TGTGCCAGCTCACTTTCCTCGGACAGGAGCTCCCCTGAAGCTTTCTTT.